These 15 T cell receptor beta chains originate from one sample sequenced in a study of T cell responses to AZD1222 COVID-19 vaccine. Libraries were prepared by immunoSEQ multiplex PCR; TCRdb keeps only in-frame clonotypes and omits some of them. The repertoire holds about 160,000 clones, with about 92% as singletons. Sequencing was performed on peripheral blood, taken 28 days after the second AZD1222 dose. These receptors were taken from an adult who received the AZD1222 COVID-19 vaccine.

The chain joins TRBV15 to TRBJ1-5; 11 bases agree with TRBD1. This CDR3 is built from 18 residues. The junction had 12 bases not matched to a gene; V was cut back by 6 bases and J by 2 bases. CDR1 and CDR2 from the germline V gene are LNHNV and YYDKDF (reference sequence). CDR3 loop: CATSTGTGGTGGNQPQHF. In DNA form, the CDR3 reads TGTGCCACCAGTACCGGGACAGGGGGAACTGGGGGCAATCAGCCCCAGCATTTT.

The chain has TRBV12-3 or TRBV12-4 and TRBJ2-7; D is unclear. The CDR3 covers 13 residues. Trimming left V 4 bases short and J 4 bases short, with 11 bases between. The CDR3 is CASSYKRIYEQYF. CDR3 nucleotides: TGTGCCAGCAGTTACAAACGGATTTACGAGCAGTACTTC.

This chain links TRBV28 with TRBJ2-7; TRBD1 is a possible D gene (6 bases). The CDR3 loop spans 16 amino acids. From germline, CDR1 is MDHEN and CDR2 SYDVKM. Trimming took off 4 bases at V and 1 base at J, with 17 bases between the two ends. Written as DNA, the CDR3 is TGTGCCAGCAGTTCCCCCTCACAGGGTTCGTCCTACGAGCAGTACTTC. It is translated as CASSSPSQGSSYEQYF. Supplemented by reference TRBV28 and TRBJ2-7, the full variable domain reads DVKVTQSSRYLVKRTGEKVFLECVQDMDHENMFWYRQDPGLGLRLIYFSYDVKMKEKGDIPEGYSVSREKKERFSLILESASTNQTSMYLCASSSPSQGSSYEQYFGPGTRLTVT.

This rearrangement joins TRBV18 to TRBJ1-5, with a possible D match to TRBD1 (5 bases). The V end was cut by 0 bases, the J end by 4 bases, with 10 bases between. Germline assignment: CDR1 KGHSH and CDR2 LQKENI. The CDR3 spans 15 residues. DNA of the CDR3: TGTGCCAGCTCACCACCGAGCCAGGGAAATCAGCCCCAGCATTTT. Residues: CASSPPSQGNQPQHF.

Comment on this clone: The sample contains more than one DNA sequence encoding this CDR3. The gene calls are TRBV7-9 and TRBJ1-1, with 7 bases matching TRBD1. V lost 6 bases and J lost 4; bases outside the gene matches: 8. CDR3 length equals 14 residues. Looked up from germline, CDR1 is SEHNR and CDR2 is FQNEAQ (reference sequence). As DNA, the CDR3 is TGTGCCAGCAGTCTTACAGGGGAGGGCACTGAAGCTTTCTTT. It is translated as CASSLTGEGTEAFF.

The V call is TRBV24-1, the J call TRBJ2-3; D may be TRBD2 (7 bases). Trimming removed 3 bases from V and 2 bases from J, with 14 bases in between. This CDR3 contains 16 residues. Looked up from germline, CDR1 is KGHDR and CDR2 is SFDVKD. DNA for the CDR3: TGTGCCACCAGTGATCCTAGGGGGGGGTTCACAGATACGCAGTATTTT. Its translation is CATSDPRGGFTDTQYF.

V gene TRBV2 combines with J gene TRBJ2-5, with 15 bases identical to TRBD2. CDR3 size: 18 residues. Germline values: CDR1 SNHLY, CDR2 FYNNEI. V was pared by 0 bases and J by 5 bases, with 7 bases of the junction left unmatched. CDR3 sequence (DNA): TGTGCCAGCAGTGAAGCCGGACTAGCGGGAGGGCCGGGTGAGACCCAGTACTTC. This codes for CASSEAGLAGGPGETQYF.

The J gene is TRBJ2-7, the V gene TRBV19; D is perhaps TRBD1 (5 bases). CDR3 length: 14 residues. Trimming stripped 5 bases from V and 3 bases from J, with 14 bases between. Germline assignment: CDR1 LNHDA and CDR2 SQIVND (reference sequence). The CDR3 loop is CASSPSGRYYEQYF. The CDR3 DNA reads TGTGCCAGTAGTCCCTCAGGGCGGTACTACGAGCAGTACTTC.

The chain carries TRBV2 and TRBJ1-2, with no clear D. Between the trimmed V and J ends, which lost 3 bases and 7 bases, there was a span of 6 bases. The CDR3 runs 11 residues. Per germline, CDR1 SNHLY and CDR2 FYNNEI. The CDR3 nucleotides are TGTGCCAGCAGTGAGGTGGGTGGCTACACCTTC. As protein: CASSEVGGYTF.

The rearrangement links TRBV4-2 to TRBJ1-2; D is unclear. V gave up 0 bases and J gave up 1 base, with 15 bases separating them. Looked up from germline, CDR1 is LGHNA and CDR2 is YNFKEQ. The CDR3 runs to 17 residues. CDR3 DNA sequence: TGTGCCAGCAGCCAAGACGGGTTGGGCAGCGTTAACTATGGCTACACCTTC. This translates into CASSQDGLGSVNYGYTF.

This clone was seen just once. The rearrangement joins TRBV10-3 to TRBJ2-1; D unresolved. The CDR3 runs 16 residues. Trimming removed 4 bases at V and 0 bases at J, with 13 bases between. The germline V gene has CDR1 ENHRY and CDR2 SYGVKD. CDR3 DNA sequence: TGTGCCATCAGTGGGGGAAGCCCGAGCTCCTACAATGAGCAGTTCTTC. Its translation is CAISGGSPSSYNEQFF.

The chain joins TRBV12-3 or TRBV12-4 to TRBJ1-1; D call uncertain. This CDR3 spans 13 amino acids. Trimming left V 6 bases short and J 4 bases short, with 12 bases between. The CDR3 region has the DNA TGTGCCAGCAGCCCAGAGGTGACCACTGAAGCTTTCTTT. Its protein product is CASSPEVTTEAFF.

J is TRBJ2-3 and V is TRBV27, with D hard to call. V was trimmed by 2 bases and J by 2 bases, leaving 11 bases between them. The germline CDR1 and CDR2 sequences are MNHEY and SMNVEV (reference sequence). This CDR3 spans 15 amino acids. This CDR3 reads CASSLMFQLTDTQYF. In DNA, the CDR3 is TGTGCCAGCAGTTTAATGTTTCAGCTCACAGATACGCAGTATTTT.

This rearrangement joins TRBV28 to TRBJ1-2, with D unclear. The ends were cut back, 7 bases at V and 8 bases at J, with 14 bases in the middle. CDR1 MDHEN and CDR2 SYDVKM come from the germline V gene. The CDR3 is made up of 12 amino acids. The CDR3 sequence is CASKGGVEGYTF. Here the CDR3 DNA reads TGTGCCAGCAAGGGCGGCGTAGAAGGCTACACCTTC.

The chain carries TRBV5-4 and TRBJ2-5, with 7 nucleotides matching TRBD2. Germline values: CDR1 SGHNT, CDR2 YYREEE (reference sequence). Unmatched junction bases numbered 5, after V lost 6 bases and J lost 3 bases. This CDR3 has 13 residues. The CDR3 sequence is CASTLGGKETQYF. DNA for the CDR3: TGTGCCAGCACCCTGGGGGGGAAAGAGACCCAGTACTTC.